Presented here are 10 T cell receptor beta chains from one specimen sequenced in a study of T cells in Graves' hyperthyroidism and ophthalmopathy (dated by TCRdb to between 2017 and 2020). The method behind the library was multiplex PCR. TCRdb records Illumina HiSeq 2000 as the sequencer. The TCR beta CDR3 regions were amplified from RNA transcripts. A first-round RT-PCR of the TCR CDR3 used the HTBI primer set with the Qiagen OneStep RT-PCR kit. The public sequencing data were trimmed at Q25 with fastp and processed into clonotypes with MiXCR by TCRdb, which kept only in-frame beta chains. Identical CDR3 protein sequences are pooled into one entry, listed with their most common genes and DNA. This sample is represented by hundreds of thousands of distinct CDR3 sequences; roughly 15% of them were singletons. 3% to 4.5% of the sample is in the top ten clones. Source material: blood. The receptors stem from a woman between 25 and 40 years old with Graves' hyperthyroidism.

This clonotype occurred many times. The V call is TRBV7-2, the J call TRBJ2-5; TRBD2 aligns across 12 bases. J gave up 4 bases and V 7 bases, and 7 bases lay outside the gene matches. Per germline, CDR1 SGHTA and CDR2 FQGNSA. The CDR3 runs to 15 residues. DNA of the CDR3: TGTGCCAGCACCAAGTCGACTAGCGGGGGAGAGACCCAGTACTTC. Its protein product is CASTKSTSGGETQYF.

This clonotype was detected ten times or more. The V and J genes are TRBV11-3 and TRBJ2-1; 12 bases fit TRBD2. CDR3 length equals 20 residues. Germline trimming cut 5 bases from V and 6 bases from J; bases unmatched to any gene: 20. Germline loops: CDR1 SGHNT, CDR2 YENEEA. CDR3 amino acids: CASSPAGASGRAFIVNEQFF. DNA for the CDR3: TGTGCCAGCAGCCCCGCTGGGGCTAGCGGGAGGGCCTTTATAGTCAATGAGCAGTTCTTC.

There are a few counts of this clonotype. V gene TRBV9 combines with J gene TRBJ2-1; 10 bases are a match to TRBD2. Germline values: CDR1 SGDLS, CDR2 YYNGEE. J lost 4 bases, V lost 0 bases, and 4 bases had no gene match. The CDR3 loop spans 16 amino acids. Here the CDR3 reads CASSVGSGRGYNEQFF. CDR3 DNA sequence: TGTGCCAGCAGCGTAGGGAGCGGGAGGGGGTACAATGAGCAGTTCTTC. Filled out from reference TRBV9 and TRBJ2-1, the complete variable domain reads DSGVTQTPKHLITATGQRVTLRCSPRSGDLSVYWYQQSLDQGLQFLIQYYNGEERAKGNILERFSAQQFPDLHSELNLSSLELGDSALYFCASSVGSGRGYNEQFFGPGTRLTVL.

The J gene is TRBJ1-5, the V gene TRBV12-3 or TRBV12-4; D gene uncertain. V was shortened by 6 bases and J by 7 bases, with 19 bases between the two germline ends. The CDR3 contains 15 residues. The CDR3 region has the DNA TGTGCCAGCAGCTCCGCGCGCTACCGGCGGCAGCCCCAGCATTTT. Protein: CASSSARYRRQPQHF.

Ten or more counts support this clonotype. This sequence joins TRBV18 and TRBJ2-7, with 10 bases that match TRBD2. V trimming: 5 bases; J trimming: 2 bases; junction bases outside the gene matches: 3. This CDR3 has 14 amino acids. Germline assignment: CDR1 KGHSH and CDR2 LQKENI. CDR3 coding DNA: TGTGCCAGCTCAATAAGCGGGGGGGCCTACGAGCAGTACTTC. This encodes CASSISGGAYEQYF.

This clonotype showed up many times. The chain couples TRBV7-9 to TRBJ1-2; D unclear. V dropped 5 bases and J dropped 6 bases, with 16 bases sitting between them. CDR3 length: 14 amino acids. In germline, CDR1 is SEHNR, CDR2 FQNEAQ (reference sequence). The CDR3 coding sequence is TGTGCCAGCAGCGCGCCGGCGGAGAGGGATGGCTACACCTTC. This translates into CASSAPAERDGYTF.

This clonotype occurred many times. The chain combines TRBV4-1 with TRBJ2-7, with D possibly matching TRBD2 (7 bases). V was cut by 3 bases and J by 2 bases, with 14 bases left in between. In germline, CDR1 is MGHRA, CDR2 YSYEKL. CDR3 length: 15 amino acids. The CDR3 spells CASSQEWGGPYEQYF. The CDR3 DNA reads TGCGCCAGCAGCCAGGAATGGGGGGGCCCCTACGAGCAGTACTTC.

At least ten counts were recorded for this clonotype. The V and J genes are TRBV30 and TRBJ1-1; no definite D call. Germline V gene data show CDR1 as GTSNPN and CDR2 as SVGIG (reference sequence). V lost 4 bases and J 1 base, leaving 16 bases between the germline ends. This CDR3 comprises 15 residues. The CDR3 reads CAWIPGLRRNTEAFF. The CDR3 DNA reads TGTGCCTGGATCCCTGGGCTGCGGAGGAACACTGAAGCTTTCTTT.

The rearrangement links TRBV2 to TRBJ2-1; TRBD2 matches 8 bases. Germline-derived CDR1 and CDR2 are SNHLY and FYNNEI. Trimming cost V 11 bases and J 4 bases; bases outside gene matches: 10. CDR3 length: 14 amino acids. The CDR3 nucleotides are TGTGCCGCCAAAGGTAGCGGGGATTACAATGAGCAGTTCTTC. Translating it yields CAAKGSGDYNEQFF.

The chain is built from TRBV7-2 and TRBJ1-5; a possible D gene is TRBD1 (6 bases). Between the trimmed V and J ends, which lost 2 bases and 3 bases, there was a span of 14 bases. Per the germline V gene, CDR1 is SGHTA and CDR2 is FQGNSA. The CDR3 is 16 residues long. CDR3 amino acids: CASSLLPGVANQPQHF. CDR3 bases: TGTGCCAGCAGCTTACTCCCAGGGGTCGCCAATCAGCCCCAGCATTTT.